This T cell receptor beta chain was documented in a study of identifying expanded T cells in peripheral blood. V lost 3 bases to trimming and J lost 2 bases, with 11 bases between them. The CDR3 is 15 residues long. Germline V gene data show CDR1 as MDHEN and CDR2 as SYDVKM. This table comes from immunoSEQ multiplex PCR, and its TCRdb copy is limited to in-frame clones, with some not included. The data contain approximately 81,000 clones, around 83% of them singletons. The receptor was isolated from a person aged 18 to 75 in good health. The sample comprised blood. The chain is built from TRBV28 and TRBJ1-5, with D possibly TRBD1 on 5 matching bases. This CDR3 reads CASSLFWGGNQPQHF. For the CDR3, the DNA is TGTGCCAGCAGTTTGTTTTGGGGGGGCAATCAGCCCCAGCATTTT.